The rows below give T cell receptor beta chains drawn from one sample of a study of cytomegalovirus exposure and HLA in healthy donors. Only in-frame clones appear in the TCRdb table, and some are missing; sequencing was by immunoSEQ multiplex PCR. Among 150,000 to 200,000 clones listed, approximately 87% were seen once. The material sequenced was PBMCs. All receptors derive from a woman between 25 and 40 years old in good health and CMV-seronegative. The CDR3 runs from the conserved cysteine through the conserved F or W. Each record gives: CDR3 protein, CDR3 DNA, clone size, V gene, J gene, D gene. A D gene is named only where the DNA matches it firmly. Expanded clones get a size class; other rows say once, few or many, or leave the size out.

cdr3_aa: CASSQDLKGGLGEKLFF; cdr3_nt: TGCGCCAGCAGCCAAGACTTGAAGGGAGGCTTGGGGGAAAAACTGTTTTTT; clone_size: -; v_call: TRBV4-1; j_call: TRBJ1-4; d_call: -
cdr3_aa: CASSLTGGQGAGTEAFF; cdr3_nt: TGTGCCAGCAGCTTAACGGGCGGCCAGGGGGCGGGCACTGAAGCTTTCTTT; clone_size: -; v_call: TRBV7-3; j_call: TRBJ1-1; d_call: TRBD1
cdr3_aa: CASSKDYGTTNEKLFF; cdr3_nt: TGTGCCAGCAGCAAAGATTATGGCACAACTAATGAAAAACTGTTTTTT; clone_size: -; v_call: TRBV21-1; j_call: TRBJ1-4; d_call: -
cdr3_aa: CASSLVGKPQHF; cdr3_nt: TGTGCCAGCAGCTTAGTGGGGAAGCCCCAGCATTTT; clone_size: -; v_call: TRBV7-6; j_call: TRBJ1-5; d_call: -
cdr3_aa: CASSTGPSEAFF; cdr3_nt: TGTGCCAGCAGCACGGGACCGAGTGAAGCTTTCTTT; clone_size: -; v_call: TRBV7-9; j_call: TRBJ1-1; d_call: -
cdr3_aa: CASNPDNTYEQYF; cdr3_nt: TGTGCCAGTAACCCGGACAATACCTACGAGCAGTACTTC; clone_size: -; v_call: TRBV19; j_call: TRBJ2-7; d_call: -
cdr3_aa: CASSDGGWEGNTIYF; cdr3_nt: TGTGCCAGCAGTGACGGGGGCTGGGAAGGAAACACCATATATTTT; clone_size: -; v_call: TRBV6-1; j_call: TRBJ1-3; d_call: -
cdr3_aa: CATSPPRNSYEQYF; cdr3_nt: TGTGCCACCAGCCCCCCCAGAAATTCCTACGAGCAGTACTTC; clone_size: -; v_call: TRBV15; j_call: TRBJ2-7; d_call: -
cdr3_aa: CASSPTTQGFYGYTF; cdr3_nt: TGTGCCAGCAGCCCTACAACACAGGGATTCTATGGCTACACCTTC; clone_size: -; v_call: TRBV5-5; j_call: TRBJ1-2; d_call: -
cdr3_aa: CASSLPGRDQPQHF; cdr3_nt: TGTGCCAGTAGTTTACCGGGACGGGATCAGCCCCAGCATTTT; clone_size: -; v_call: TRBV19; j_call: TRBJ1-5; d_call: -
cdr3_aa: CASSLEGGPHEQFF; cdr3_nt: TGTGCCAGCAGCTTAGAAGGGGGGCCTCATGAGCAGTTCTTC; clone_size: -; v_call: TRBV11-1; j_call: TRBJ2-1; d_call: -
cdr3_aa: CASSLNPYEQYF; cdr3_nt: TGTGCCAGCAGCCTTAATCCTTACGAGCAGTACTTC; clone_size: -; v_call: TRBV5-6; j_call: TRBJ2-7; d_call: -
cdr3_aa: CASSVVRAGNTEAFF; cdr3_nt: TGTGCCAGCAGCGTAGTTCGAGCAGGGAACACTGAAGCTTTCTTT; clone_size: -; v_call: TRBV9; j_call: TRBJ1-1; d_call: -
cdr3_aa: CASSFFGTRTSIF; cdr3_nt: TGTGCCAGCAGTTTCTTCGGGACACGGACCTCGATCTTC; clone_size: once; v_call: TRBV28; j_call: TRBJ2-7; d_call: -
cdr3_aa: CASSPTAARGYEQYF; cdr3_nt: TGTGCCAGCAGCCCGACCGCCGCGAGGGGATACGAGCAGTACTTC; clone_size: -; v_call: TRBV7-2; j_call: TRBJ2-7; d_call: -
cdr3_aa: CASSDPGQGFTGELFF; cdr3_nt: TGTGCCAGCAGCGATCCGGGACAGGGATTTACCGGGGAGCTGTTTTTT; clone_size: -; v_call: TRBV9; j_call: TRBJ2-2; d_call: TRBD1